The source of this T cell receptor (beta chain) is a study of blood T cell repertoires in COVID-19. Study information: Researchers got acute and convalescent COVID-19 samples from the United States, Italy and Spain. PBMCs, B-cell-depleted T cells, or T cells provided the cDNA or gDNA that made up the material.

The CDR3 loop spans 15 amino acids. Germline CDR1 is MNHEY and CDR2 is SVGAGI. With V trimmed by 7 bases and J by 0 bases, 8 bases remained unmatched. Per the original methods: Reference gene primers were amplified, and this amplification served to estimate nucleated cell counts. Clones were sequenced by immunoSEQ multiplex PCR, and TCRdb holds only the in-frame ones, with some missing. V, J and clone size were drawn from that table, and D and trimming were deduced from the DNA. This repertoire shows 210,000 or so clones, 85% to 90% found once; its top ten account for approximately 2.4%. The J gene is TRBJ1-2, the V gene TRBV6-5, with TRBD1 matching 7 bases. The source is a man aged 25 to 40 with COVID-19, enrolled during active disease. Sequenced material: peripheral blood. CDR3: CASTFGTATNYGYTF. In DNA form, the CDR3 reads TGTGCCAGCACGTTTGGGACAGCCACTAACTATGGCTACACCTTC.